A single TCR beta chain is shown here with its context. This sample is drawn from a study of control samples from healthy donors and cancer patients. Assay: immunoSEQ multiplex PCR; the TCRdb copy retains only in-frame clones and omits some. The data contain 400,000 to 500,000 clones, approximately 92% of them singletons. This CDR3 contains 17 residues. Germline assignment: CDR1 SGDLS and CDR2 YYNGEE. Trimming removed 3 bases from V and 0 bases from J; junction bases left unmatched: 10. Sequencing used PBMCs. The receptor comes from a man aged 40-49 years with head and neck cancer. V is TRBV9 and J is TRBJ2-3; TRBD2 matches 7 bases. The CDR3 DNA reads TGTGCCAGCAGCGCCGAGCCTAGCGGTACTAGCACAGATACGCAGTATTTT. It translates to CASSAEPSGTSTDTQYF.